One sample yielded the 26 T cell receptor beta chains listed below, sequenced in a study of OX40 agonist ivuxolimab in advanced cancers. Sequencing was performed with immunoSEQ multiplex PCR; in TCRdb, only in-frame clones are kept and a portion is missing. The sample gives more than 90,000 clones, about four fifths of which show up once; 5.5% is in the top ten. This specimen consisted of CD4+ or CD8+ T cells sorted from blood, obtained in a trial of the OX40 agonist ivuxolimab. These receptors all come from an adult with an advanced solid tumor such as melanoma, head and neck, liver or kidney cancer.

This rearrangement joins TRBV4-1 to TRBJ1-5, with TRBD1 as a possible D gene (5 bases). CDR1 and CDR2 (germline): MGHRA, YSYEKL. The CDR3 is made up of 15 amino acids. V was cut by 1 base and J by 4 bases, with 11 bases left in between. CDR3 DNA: TGCGCCAGCAGCCAAGTTACAGGCGAAAATCAGCCCCAGCATTTT. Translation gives CASSQVTGENQPQHF.

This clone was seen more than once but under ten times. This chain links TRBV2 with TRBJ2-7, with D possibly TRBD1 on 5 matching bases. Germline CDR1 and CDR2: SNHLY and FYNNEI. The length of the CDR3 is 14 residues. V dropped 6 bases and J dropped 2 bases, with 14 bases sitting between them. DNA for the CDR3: TGTGCCAGCAGACCGCTGGGGCTAACCTACGAGCAGTACTTC. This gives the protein CASRPLGLTYEQYF.

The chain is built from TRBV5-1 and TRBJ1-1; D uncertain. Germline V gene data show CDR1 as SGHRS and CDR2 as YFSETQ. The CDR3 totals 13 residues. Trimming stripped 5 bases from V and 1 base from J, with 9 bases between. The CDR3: CASRLSGNTEAFF. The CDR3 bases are TGCGCCAGCAGACTATCGGGGAACACTGAAGCTTTCTTT. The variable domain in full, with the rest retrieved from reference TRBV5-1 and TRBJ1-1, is KAGVTQTPRYLIKTRGQQVTLSCSPISGHRSVSWYQQTPGQGLQFLFEYFSETQRNKGNFPGRFSGRQFSNSRSEMNVSTLELGDSALYLCASRLSGNTEAFFGQGTRLTVV.

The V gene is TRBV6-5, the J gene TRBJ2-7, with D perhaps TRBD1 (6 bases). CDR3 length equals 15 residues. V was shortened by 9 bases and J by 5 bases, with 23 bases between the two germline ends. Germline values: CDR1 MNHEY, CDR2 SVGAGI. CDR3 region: CASFLDSRGSDEQYF. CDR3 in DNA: TGTGCCAGTTTCCTGGACAGTCGGGGTAGCGACGAGCAGTACTTC.

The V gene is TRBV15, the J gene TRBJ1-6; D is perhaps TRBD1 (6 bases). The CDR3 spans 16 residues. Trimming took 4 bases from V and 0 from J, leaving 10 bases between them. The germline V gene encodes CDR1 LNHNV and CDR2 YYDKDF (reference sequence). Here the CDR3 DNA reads TGTGCCACCAGCACAGGGGCCATCTCCTATAATTCACCCCTCCACTTT. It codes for CATSTGAISYNSPLHF.

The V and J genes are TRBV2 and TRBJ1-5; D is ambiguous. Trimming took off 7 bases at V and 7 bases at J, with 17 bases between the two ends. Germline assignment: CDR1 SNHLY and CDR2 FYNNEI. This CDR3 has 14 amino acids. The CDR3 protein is CASTLGRAGQPQHF. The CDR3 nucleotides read TGTGCCAGCACCCTAGGGAGGGCTGGACAGCCCCAGCATTTT.

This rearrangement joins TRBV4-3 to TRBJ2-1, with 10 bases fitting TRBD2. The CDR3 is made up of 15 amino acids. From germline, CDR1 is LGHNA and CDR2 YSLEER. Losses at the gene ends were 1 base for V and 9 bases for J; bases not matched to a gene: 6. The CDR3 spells CASSQGLAGEGEQFF. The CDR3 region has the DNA TGCGCCAGCAGCCAAGGTCTAGCGGGGGAGGGTGAGCAGTTCTTC.

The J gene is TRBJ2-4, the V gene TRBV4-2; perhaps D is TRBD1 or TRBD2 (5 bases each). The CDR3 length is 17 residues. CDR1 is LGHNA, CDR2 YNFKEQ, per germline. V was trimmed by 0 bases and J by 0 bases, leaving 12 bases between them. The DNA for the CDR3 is TGTGCCAGCAGCCAAGAAGGGACCTTACAAGCCAAAAACATTCAGTACTTC. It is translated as CASSQEGTLQAKNIQYF.

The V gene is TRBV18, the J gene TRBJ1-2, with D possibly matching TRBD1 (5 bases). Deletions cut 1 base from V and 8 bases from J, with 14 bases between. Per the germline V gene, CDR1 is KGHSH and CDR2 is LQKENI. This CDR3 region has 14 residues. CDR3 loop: CASSPLVQVDGYTF. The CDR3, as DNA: TGTGCCAGCTCACCACTAGTACAGGTCGACGGCTACACCTTC.

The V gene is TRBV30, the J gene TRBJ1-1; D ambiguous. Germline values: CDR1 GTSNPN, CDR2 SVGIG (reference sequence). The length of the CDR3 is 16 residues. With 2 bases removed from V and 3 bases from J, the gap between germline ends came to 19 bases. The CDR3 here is CAWSTPDEEEDTEAFF. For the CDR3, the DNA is TGTGCCTGGAGTACCCCCGACGAGGAAGAGGACACTGAAGCTTTCTTT.

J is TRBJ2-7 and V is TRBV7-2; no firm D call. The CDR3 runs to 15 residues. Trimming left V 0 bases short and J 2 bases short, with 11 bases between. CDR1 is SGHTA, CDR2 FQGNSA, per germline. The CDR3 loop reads CASSLAPPITYEQYF. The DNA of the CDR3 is TGTGCCAGCAGCTTAGCGCCCCCCATTACCTACGAGCAGTACTTC.

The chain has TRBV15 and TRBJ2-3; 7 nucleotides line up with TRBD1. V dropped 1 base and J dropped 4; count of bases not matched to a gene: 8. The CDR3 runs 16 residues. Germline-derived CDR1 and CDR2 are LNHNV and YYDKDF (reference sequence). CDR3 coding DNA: TGTGCCACCAGCAGAGTTACAGGGGTATTATCAGATACGCAGTATTTT. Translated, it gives CATSRVTGVLSDTQYF.

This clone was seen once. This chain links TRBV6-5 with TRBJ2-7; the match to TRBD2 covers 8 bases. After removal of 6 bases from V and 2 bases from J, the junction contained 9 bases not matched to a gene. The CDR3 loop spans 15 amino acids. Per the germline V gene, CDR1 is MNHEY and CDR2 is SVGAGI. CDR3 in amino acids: CASRLGGGGTYEQYF. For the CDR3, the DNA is TGTGCCAGCAGACTCGGGGGCGGGGGGACCTACGAGCAGTACTTC.

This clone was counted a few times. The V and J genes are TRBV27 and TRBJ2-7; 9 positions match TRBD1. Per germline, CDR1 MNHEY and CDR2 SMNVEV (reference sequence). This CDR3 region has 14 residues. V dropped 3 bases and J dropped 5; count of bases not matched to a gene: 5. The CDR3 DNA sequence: TGTGCCAGCAGTTTTTACAGGGGGCTTGACGAGCAGTACTTC. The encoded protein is CASSFYRGLDEQYF.

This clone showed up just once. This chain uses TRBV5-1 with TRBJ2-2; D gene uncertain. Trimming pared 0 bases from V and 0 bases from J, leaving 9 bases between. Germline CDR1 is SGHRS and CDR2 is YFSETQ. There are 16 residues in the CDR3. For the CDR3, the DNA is TGCGCCAGCAGCTTGGATGGTGTCTCGAACACCGGGGAGCTGTTTTTT. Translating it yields CASSLDGVSNTGELFF.

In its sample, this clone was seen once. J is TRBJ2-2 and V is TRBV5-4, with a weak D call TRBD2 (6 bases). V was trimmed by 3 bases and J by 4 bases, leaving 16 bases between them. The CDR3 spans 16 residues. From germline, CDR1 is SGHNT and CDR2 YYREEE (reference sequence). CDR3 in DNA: TGTGCCAGCAGCTCCCTCACGGGAGTGGGCACCGGGGAGCTGTTTTTT. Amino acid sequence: CASSSLTGVGTGELFF.

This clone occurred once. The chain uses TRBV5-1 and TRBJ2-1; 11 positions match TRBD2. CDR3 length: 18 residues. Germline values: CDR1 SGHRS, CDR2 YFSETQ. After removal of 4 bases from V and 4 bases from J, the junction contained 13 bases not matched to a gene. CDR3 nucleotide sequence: TGCGCCAGCAGCCCCCGCACTAGCGGGAGCTATGGGTACAATGAGCAGTTCTTC. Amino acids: CASSPRTSGSYGYNEQFF.

The CDR3 sequence: CASSVGTSGGSTDTQYF. The CDR3 DNA reads TGTGCCAGCAGCGTAGGTACTAGCGGGGGGAGCACAGATACGCAGTATTTT. V is TRBV9 and J is TRBJ2-3; 12 bases line up with TRBD2. Germline CDR1 SGDLS, CDR2 YYNGEE. CDR3 length: 17 residues. V shed 0 bases and J 0 bases; nucleotides not matched to a gene: 2.

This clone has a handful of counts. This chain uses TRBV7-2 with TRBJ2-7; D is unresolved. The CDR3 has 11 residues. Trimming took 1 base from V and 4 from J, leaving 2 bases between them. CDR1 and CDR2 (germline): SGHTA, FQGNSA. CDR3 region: CASSLEYEQYF. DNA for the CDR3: TGTGCCAGCAGCTTAGAGTACGAGCAGTACTTC.

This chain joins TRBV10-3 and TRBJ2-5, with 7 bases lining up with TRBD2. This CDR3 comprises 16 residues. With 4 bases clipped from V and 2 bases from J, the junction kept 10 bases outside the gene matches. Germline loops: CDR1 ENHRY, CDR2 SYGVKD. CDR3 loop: CAISATRLAAQETQYF. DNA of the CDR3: TGTGCCATCAGTGCGACGAGACTAGCAGCTCAAGAGACCCAGTACTTC.

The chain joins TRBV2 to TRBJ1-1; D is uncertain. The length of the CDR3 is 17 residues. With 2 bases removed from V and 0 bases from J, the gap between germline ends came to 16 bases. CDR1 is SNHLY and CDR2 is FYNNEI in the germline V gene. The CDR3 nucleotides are TGTGCCAGCAGTGAAAAGCCCTGGGCAGGCTTGAACACTGAAGCTTTCTTT. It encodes CASSEKPWAGLNTEAFF.

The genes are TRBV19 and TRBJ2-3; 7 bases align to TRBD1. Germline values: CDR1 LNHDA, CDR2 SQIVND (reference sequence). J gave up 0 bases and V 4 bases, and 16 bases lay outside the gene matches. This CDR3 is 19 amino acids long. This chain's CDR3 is CASSTPQGLGGLSTDTQYF. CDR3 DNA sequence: TGTGCCAGTAGTACACCACAGGGGCTTGGGGGTCTCAGCACAGATACGCAGTATTTT.

CDR3: CASSSPLHF. DNA for the CDR3: TGTGCCAGCAGTTCACCCCTCCACTTT. The J gene is TRBJ1-6, the V gene TRBV27, with D unclear. CDR3 length: 9 residues. Germline V gene data show CDR1 as MNHEY and CDR2 as SMNVEV (reference sequence). Trimming took 4 bases from V and 11 from J, leaving 0 bases between them.

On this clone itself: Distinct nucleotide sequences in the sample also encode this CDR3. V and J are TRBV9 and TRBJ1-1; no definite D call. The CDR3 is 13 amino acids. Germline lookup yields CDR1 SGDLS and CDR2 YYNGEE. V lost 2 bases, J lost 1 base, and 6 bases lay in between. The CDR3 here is CASSVSPNTEAFF. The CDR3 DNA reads TGTGCCAGCAGCGTGAGTCCGAACACTGAAGCTTTCTTT.

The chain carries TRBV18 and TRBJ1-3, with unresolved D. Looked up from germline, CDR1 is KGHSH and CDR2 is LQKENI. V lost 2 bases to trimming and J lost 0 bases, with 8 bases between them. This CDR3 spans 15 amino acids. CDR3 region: CASSPIPGSGNTIYF. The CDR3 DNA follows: TGTGCCAGCTCACCAATTCCAGGCTCTGGAAACACCATATATTTT.

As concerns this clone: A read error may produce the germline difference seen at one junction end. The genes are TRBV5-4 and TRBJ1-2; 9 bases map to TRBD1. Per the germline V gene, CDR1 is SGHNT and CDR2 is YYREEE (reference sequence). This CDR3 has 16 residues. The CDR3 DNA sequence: TGCGCCAGCAGCCCAGAGGGGACAGGGCTTAACTATGGCTACACCTTC. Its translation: CASSPEGTGLNYGYTF.